The next 3 T cell receptor beta chains were all read from a single sample in a study of multiple sclerosis patients with progressive multifocal leukoencephalopathy. Sequenced by immunoSEQ multiplex PCR; TCRdb stores in-frame clones only, minus some. The profile shows tens of thousands of clones, under 90% of them singletons. Time point in this sample: 6 months of natalizumab therapy. The specimen comprised PBMCs, sampled from a patient treated with natalizumab. The receptor source for this set is a human donor with multiple sclerosis.

V is TRBV5-6 and J is TRBJ1-6, with D uncertain. This CDR3 has 14 amino acids. Trimming removed 1 base at V and 4 bases at J, with 6 bases between. Germline assignment: CDR1 SGHDT and CDR2 YYEEEE. CDR3 nucleotide sequence: TGTGCCAGCAGCTTGCCTGATTATAATTCACCCCTCCACTTT. This sequence encodes CASSLPDYNSPLHF.

V gene TRBV6-5 combines with J gene TRBJ2-5; D may correspond to TRBD1 or TRBD2 (6 bases each). The J call could be wrong; TRBJ2-7 is a better fit for the DNA end. The CDR3 runs 14 residues. Germline V gene sequence: CDR1 MNHEY, CDR2 SVGAGI. The CDR3 loop reads CASSYYAGQYEQYF. The CDR3 DNA reads TGTGCCAGCAGTTACTACGCGGGACAATACGAGCAGTACTTC.

The chain links TRBV15 to TRBJ1-4; unclear D gene. With 0 bases removed from V and 3 bases from J, the gap between germline ends came to 14 bases. Germline V gene lookup returns CDR1 LNHNV and CDR2 YYDKDF (reference sequence). The CDR3 contains 17 residues. The CDR3 coding sequence is TGTGCCACCAGCAGAGATACGGGATCTGGAGCTAATGAAAAACTGTTTTTT. Translating gives CATSRDTGSGANEKLFF.